What follows are 3 T cell receptor beta chains derived from one specimen sequenced in a study of naive and memory T cell subsets. Two oligonucleotides, mixed equimolar, formed the beta constant-region primer covering TRBC1 and TRBC2. The ligated cDNA underwent four PCR rounds using SP2 and nested alpha and beta constant-region primers. MiXCR was run by TCRdb on the UMI-ligation and nested PCR reads, yielding one entry per CDR3 protein. Among around 130,000 distinct CDR3 sequences listed, 35% to 40% were seen once. The sequenced sample consisted of central memory CD4+ T cells from blood. All receptors derive from a human donor in good health.

This clonotype was counted a few times. This chain links TRBV20-1 with TRBJ1-2; 10 nucleotides line up with TRBD1. This CDR3 has 12 amino acids. CDR1 and CDR2 from the germline V gene are DFQATT and SNEGSKA (reference sequence). The V segment lost 3 bases and the J segment 11 bases; nucleotides outside the gene matches: 6. The CDR3 region has the DNA TGCAGTGCTAGTCGGACAGGGGGTGTTTACACCTTC. It yields the protein CSASRTGGVYTF.

Only a few counts were recorded for this clonotype. This rearrangement joins TRBV28 to TRBJ1-6; D not certain. Trimming left V 4 bases short and J 5 bases short, with 12 bases between. In germline, CDR1 is MDHEN, CDR2 SYDVKM. This CDR3 is 15 amino acids long. In nucleotides, the CDR3 is TGTGCCAGCAGTTCCCTTGGGCGGAATAATTCACCCCTCCACTTT. Protein sequence: CASSSLGRNNSPLHF.

This clonotype appeared a few times. The gene calls are TRBV25-1 and TRBJ1-6; the D gene is possibly TRBD1 (6 bases). CDR3 length: 14 residues. V lost 5 bases to trimming and J lost 9 bases, with 14 bases between them. Germline CDR1 reads MGHDK; CDR2 reads SYGVNS. The CDR3 is CASSYRTGSSPLHF. In DNA form, the CDR3 reads TGTGCCAGCAGTTATCGAACAGGGAGTTCACCCCTCCACTTT. Full variable domain (missing parts from reference TRBV25-1 and TRBJ1-6): EADIYQTPRYLVIGTGKKITLECSQTMGHDKMYWYQQDPGMELHLIHYSYGVNSTEKGDLSSESTVSRIRTEHFPLTLESARPSHTSQYLCASSYRTGSSPLHFGNGTRLTVT.